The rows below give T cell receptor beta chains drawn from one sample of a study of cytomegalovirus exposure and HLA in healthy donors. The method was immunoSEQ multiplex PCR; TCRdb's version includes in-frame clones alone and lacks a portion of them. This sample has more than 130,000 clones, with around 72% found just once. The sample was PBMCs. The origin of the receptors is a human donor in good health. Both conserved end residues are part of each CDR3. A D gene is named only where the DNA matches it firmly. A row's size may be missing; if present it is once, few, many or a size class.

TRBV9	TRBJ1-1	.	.	TGTGCCAGCAGCGTAGGCCAGGGGAACACTGAAGCTTTCTTT	CASSVGQGNTEAFF
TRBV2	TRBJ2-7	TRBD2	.	TGTGCCAGCAGTGGGGGGCCTAGCGGGGTCTACGAGCAGTACTTC	CASSGGPSGVYEQYF
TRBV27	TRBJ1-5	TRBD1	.	TGTGCCAGCAGTTTGACAGGGGTGATCTTCAACAATCAGCCCCAGCATTTT	CASSLTGVIFNNQPQHF
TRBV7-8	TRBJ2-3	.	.	TGTGCCAGCAGCTTAGTTGTAACCACTCGAACAGATACGCAGTATTTT	CASSLVVTTRTDTQYF
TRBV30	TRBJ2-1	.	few	TGTGCCTGGAGTCGAGGGGGACATTACAATGAGCAGTTCTTC	CAWSRGGHYNEQFF
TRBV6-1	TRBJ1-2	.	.	TGTGCCAGCAGTGAAAACAGAGACTATGGCTACCCCTTC	CASSENRDYGYPF
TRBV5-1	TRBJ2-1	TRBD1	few	TGCGCCAGCAGCTTGGGGACAGGGGGGAACTACAATGAGCAGTTCTTC	CASSLGTGGNYNEQFF
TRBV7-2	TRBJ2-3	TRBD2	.	TGTGCCAGCAGCCCGAGCGGACTAGCGTGGGGTACGCAGTATTTT	CASSPSGLAWGTQYF
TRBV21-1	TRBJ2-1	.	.	TGTGCCAGCAGCAAACTCTACTACTACAATGAGCAGTTCTTC	CASSKLYYYNEQFF
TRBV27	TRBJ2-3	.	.	TGTGCCAGCAGTTTTCGGGAAGGAGATACGCAGTATTTT	CASSFREGDTQYF
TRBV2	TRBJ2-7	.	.	TGTGCCAGCAGGCAAATCTCAGGAGAGCAGTACTTC	CASRQISGEQYF
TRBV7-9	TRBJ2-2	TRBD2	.	TGTGCCAGCAGCTTACGGACTAGCAATACCGGGGAGCTGTTTTTT	CASSLRTSNTGELFF
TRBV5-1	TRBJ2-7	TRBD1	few	TGCGCCAGCAGCCGGACAGGGATCGGTTACGAGCAGTACTTC	CASSRTGIGYEQYF
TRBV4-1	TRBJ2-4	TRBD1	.	TGCGCCAGCAGCCAAGAGACAGGGGGAGGGGCCAAAAACATTCAGTACTTC	CASSQETGGGAKNIQYF
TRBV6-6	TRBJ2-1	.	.	TGTGCCAGCAGTTCCGACAGCCACCTGGAGAATGAGCAGTTCTTC	CASSSDSHLENEQFF
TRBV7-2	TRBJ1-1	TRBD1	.	TGTGCCAGCAGCTTAGGGGACAGGGTGAACACTGAAGCTTTCTTT	CASSLGDRVNTEAFF
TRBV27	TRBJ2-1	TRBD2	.	TGTGCCAGCAGCCCGGGACTAGCGGGTCCTGGTAGGTTCTTC	CASSPGLAGPGRFF
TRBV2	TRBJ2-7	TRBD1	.	TGTGCCAGCGAAGGGGACAGTTCCTACGAGCAGTACTTC	CASEGDSSYEQYF
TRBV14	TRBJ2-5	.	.	TGTGCCAGCAGCCAAGATTTATCGTCCGGGACCCAGTACTTC	CASSQDLSSGTQYF
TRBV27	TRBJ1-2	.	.	TGTGCCAGCAGTCCACAGGGTCTGAACTATGGCTACACCTTC	CASSPQGLNYGYTF
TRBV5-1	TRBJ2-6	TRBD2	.	TGCGCCAGCAGCTTGGCGGGAGGCCCCTCTGGGGCCAACGTCCTGACTTTC	CASSLAGGPSGANVLTF
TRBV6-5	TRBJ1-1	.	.	TGTGCCAGCAGTTACGCCACGTGGGGGGACACTGAAGCTTTCTTT	CASSYATWGDTEAFF
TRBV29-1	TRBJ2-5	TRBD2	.	TGCAGCGTTGAAGATGATGAGGGGAGGGGACCCCAAGAGACCCAGTACTTC	CSVEDDEGRGPQETQYF
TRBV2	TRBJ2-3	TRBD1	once	TGTGCCAGCAGTTACAGGGGGCGCTTTACAGATACGCAGTATTTT	CASSYRGRFTDTQYF
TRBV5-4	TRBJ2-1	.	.	TGTGCCAGCAGCTCAGGGGGCGGGAGGGCCGTTAGTCACAATGAGCAGTTCTTC	CASSSGGGRAVSHNEQFF
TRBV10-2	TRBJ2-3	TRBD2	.	TGCGCCAGCAGTGAGGGTCTAGCGGGGGAAACGCAGTATTTT	CASSEGLAGETQYF
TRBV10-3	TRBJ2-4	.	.	TGTGCCATCGGAGAAGGGGGAAGGTACTTC	CAIGEGGRYF